These T cell receptor beta chains were read from a single sample in a study of blood T cell repertoires in COVID-19. The table came from immunoSEQ multiplex PCR; TCRdb's copy has only in-frame clones and leaves some out. This sample has hundreds of thousands of clones, with roughly 89% found just once. The sequenced sample was peripheral blood. The receptors were gathered from a man in his forties with acute or convalescent COVID-19. CDR3s include the opening cysteine and the closing phenylalanine or tryptophan. The order of the fields is V gene, D gene, J gene, CDR3 protein. The D gene is left open where the match is weak.

>TRBV12-5|TRBD1|TRBJ2-5
CASGFTTGVRETQYF
>TRBV3-1/TRBV3-2|TRBD1|TRBJ2-3
CASSQSGTGGEKQYF
>TRBV30|NA|TRBJ1-2
CAWSVYGIQYGYTF
>TRBV12-5|NA|TRBJ1-3
CASGLEQIFPSSGNTIYF
>TRBV4-1|NA|TRBJ1-5
CASSQDSRNQPQHF
>TRBV15|TRBD1|TRBJ1-1
CATSLRTGDTEAFF
>TRBV12-3/TRBV12-4|TRBD1|TRBJ1-4
CASSRNRGEKLFF
>TRBV7-2|TRBD1|TRBJ1-2
CASSLVGQGTHGYTF
>TRBV6-1|NA|TRBJ1-2
CASSEAGLYGYTF
>TRBV7-9|TRBD1|TRBJ2-7
CASSRTGGRYEQYF
>TRBV3-1/TRBV3-2|TRBD1|TRBJ1-1
CASSQAGTGNTEAFF
>TRBV3-1/TRBV3-2|NA|TRBJ2-7
CASSQETLTGEQYF
>TRBV5-4|NA|TRBJ2-7
CASSLVAGLRYEQYF
>TRBV11-2|NA|TRBJ2-5
CASSLVQRPQETQYF
>TRBV3-1/TRBV3-2|TRBD1|TRBJ2-5
CASSQEWGQGLETQYF
>TRBV3-1/TRBV3-2|TRBD1|TRBJ1-5
CASSQGQSRNQPQHF
>TRBV10-1|NA|TRBJ2-3
CASSVGLAKSTDTQYF
>TRBV2|NA|TRBJ2-5
CAQGLGGTQYF
>TRBV6-5|NA|TRBJ1-4
CATRGRANEKLFF
>TRBV7-6|NA|TRBJ1-3
CATSLAPGGVRFGNTIYF
>TRBV6-6|TRBD2|TRBJ2-1
CASQGGGAGNEQFF